These T cell receptor beta chains were read from a single sample in a study of blood T cell repertoires in COVID-19. The protocol was immunoSEQ multiplex PCR, while the TCRdb copy is restricted to in-frame clones and leaves out a portion. The sample has 150,000 to 200,000 clones, 90% seen once. The sample consisted of peripheral blood. The receptor set was obtained from a man between 50 and 59 years old with acute or convalescent COVID-19. Each CDR3 is given without its conserved first and last residue. Each record gives: V gene, CDR3 protein.

TRBV11-2 ASSLGSLAGFSYNEQF
TRBV3-1/TRBV3-2 ASRMTSNTGELF
TRBV7-2 ASSRGPGELF
TRBV29-1 SVATSTYSTDTQY
TRBV6-4 AINNHPYTYEQY
TRBV10-3 ASRGQGADTQY
TRBV6-5 ASSYDRGINYGYT
TRBV24-1 ATSEREFGNEQF
TRBV13 ASSRLGGADTQY
TRBV25-1 ASSETDRGHSGELF
TRBV27 ASSLWASLAKNIQY
TRBV5-1 ASSLGTGMEPQH
TRBV10-3 AISGTGKIEKLF
TRBV7-3 ASSLQGGGTEAF
TRBV24-1 ATSAHTGGQHEQF
TRBV4-3 ASSHLQGAGTEAF
TRBV5-1 ASSLTGSDQPQH
TRBV29-1 SVGTWTGIPNYGYT
TRBV29-1 SVAGGRPYYNEQF
TRBV10-3 AISDLAAPYNEQF
TRBV25-1 ASSRASGGTDTQY
TRBV28 ASRRQGPGELF
TRBV6-5 ASSYSGGQIQETQY
TRBV19 ASSIFGSGAF
TRBV7-2 ASSLGPDSPLH
TRBV27 ASSLVFYSRNSPLH
TRBV29-1 SVEGGAGADTQY
TRBV29-1 SVISGSTDTQY
TRBV6-4 ASTPGHSGANVLT
TRBV9 ASSLNPAGFYEQY
TRBV6-5 ASKLGGDGNEQF
TRBV30 AWSVQGGGYT
TRBV21-1 ASSKADRESVEKLF
TRBV27 ASRPMEGPTNTEAF
TRBV6-5 ASSLDRGDTYEQY
TRBV30 AWSVGSSGNTIY
TRBV6-5 ASSYPSGGGETQY
TRBV5-4 ASSTRTSDGDTQY
TRBV5-1 ASSREGRVPYNEQF
TRBV3-1/TRBV3-2 ASSQDLTGSTEAF
TRBV3-1/TRBV3-2 ASSQLGAGTGELF
TRBV7-8 ASSLGPSAFQY
TRBV24-1 ATSDFRQGGTGELF
TRBV9 ASSVAVQSGSPLH
TRBV30 AWSVLGQMNTGELF
TRBV7-8 ASTAQFGETQY
TRBV7-3 ASSLQRGFNNEQF
TRBV16 ASRETGGGTEAF
TRBV5-6 ASSTPGQRNYNEQF
TRBV30 AWSYRGHSSYNEQF
TRBV30 AWSIGARGYT
TRBV18 ASSYLANTGENYGYT
TRBV7-3 ASSFHGQGASETGELF
TRBV28 ASSLGFGQGAEKLF